Listed below are T cell receptor beta chains from one sample, sequenced in a study of T cell responses to AZD1222 COVID-19 vaccine. Only in-frame clones appear in the TCRdb table, and some are missing; sequencing was by immunoSEQ multiplex PCR. The table includes fewer than 140,000 clones, around 90% detected once. The source material was peripheral blood, sampled 28 days after the second AZD1222 dose. These receptors all come from an adult who received the AZD1222 COVID-19 vaccine. Both conserved end residues are trimmed from each CDR3.

TRBV7-7	TRBJ1-1	ASSLRENTEAF
TRBV3-1/TRBV3-2	TRBJ1-1	ASSLHGTMAF
TRBV6-2/TRBV6-3	TRBJ1-1	ASSYFLGAAF
TRBV9	TRBJ2-1	ASSGGGTAYNEQF
TRBV9	TRBJ2-3	ASSPRGGGTDTQY
TRBV7-8	TRBJ1-3	ASSKQGAFGNTIY
TRBV9	TRBJ2-5	ASSVGLAGGDQETQY
TRBV4-2	TRBJ1-5	ASSQDPAYQPQH
TRBV20-1	TRBJ1-5	SARDSGRR
TRBV9	TRBJ2-3	ASSVVSGGAVDTQY
TRBV9	TRBJ2-7	ASSAAGTNEQY